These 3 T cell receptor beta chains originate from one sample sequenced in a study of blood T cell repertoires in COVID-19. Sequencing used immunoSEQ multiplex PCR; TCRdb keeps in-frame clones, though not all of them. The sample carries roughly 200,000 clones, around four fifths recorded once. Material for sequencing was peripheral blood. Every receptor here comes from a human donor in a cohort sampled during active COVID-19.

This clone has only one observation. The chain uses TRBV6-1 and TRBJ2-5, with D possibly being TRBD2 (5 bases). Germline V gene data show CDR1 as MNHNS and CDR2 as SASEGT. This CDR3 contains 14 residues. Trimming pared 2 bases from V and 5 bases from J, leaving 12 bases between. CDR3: CASSEYGVQETQYF. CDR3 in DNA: TGTGCCAGCAGTGAATACGGGGTACAGGAGACCCAGTACTTC.

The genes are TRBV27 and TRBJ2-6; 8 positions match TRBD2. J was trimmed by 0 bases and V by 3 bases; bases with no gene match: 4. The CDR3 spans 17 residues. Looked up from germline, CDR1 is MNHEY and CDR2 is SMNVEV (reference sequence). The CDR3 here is CASSLVAGGSGANVLTF. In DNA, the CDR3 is TGTGCCAGCAGTTTGGTCGCGGGGGGCTCTGGGGCCAACGTCCTGACTTTC.

The CDR3 bases are TGTGCCATCAGACCGGACAGGGGGCAAGAGACCCAGTACTTC. It codes for CAIRPDRGQETQYF. The V call is TRBV10-3, the J call TRBJ2-5, with 10 nucleotides matching TRBD1. The CDR3 consists of 14 residues. In germline, CDR1 is ENHRY, CDR2 SYGVKD. V shed 6 bases, J shed 2 bases, and the junction held 3 bases outside the gene matches.